What follows are 8 T cell receptor beta chains derived from one specimen sequenced in a study of cytomegalovirus exposure and HLA in healthy donors. PCR primers comprised 60 Vbeta and 13 Jbeta primers. Generated by immunoSEQ multiplex PCR, the TCRdb table keeps only in-frame clones and is missing some. Among approximately 250,000 clones listed, more than 75% were seen once. Sample: PBMCs. The source of these receptors is a girl aged 2-10 years in good health and CMV-seronegative.

The CDR3 protein is CAWSYRVGEKLFF. The CDR3 region has the DNA TGTGCCTGGAGTTACAGGGTCGGTGAAAAACTGTTTTTT. The rearrangement joins TRBV30 to TRBJ1-4, with D tentatively TRBD1 (6 bases). Germline values: CDR1 GTSNPN, CDR2 SVGIG (reference sequence). The ends were cut back, 2 bases at V and 7 bases at J, with 11 bases in the middle. The CDR3 is 13 residues long.

The gene calls are TRBV5-1 and TRBJ2-1; 9 bases line up with TRBD2. This CDR3 spans 17 amino acids. The J segment lost 8 bases and the V segment lost 0 bases, leaving 12 bases of the junction unmatched. Germline V gives CDR1 SGHRS, CDR2 YFSETQ. CDR3 bases: TGCGCCAGCAGCTTGGTTGTCGGCGGGAGGGCCGGGGATGAGCAGTTCTTC. The encoded protein is CASSLVVGGRAGDEQFF.

The chain couples TRBV6-5 to TRBJ1-5; TRBD1 matches at 9 bases. Looked up from germline, CDR1 is MNHEY and CDR2 is SVGAGI. The junction had 1 base not matched to a gene; V was cut back by 6 bases and J by 4 bases. The CDR3 is made up of 13 amino acids. The CDR3, as DNA: TGTGCCAGCAGAGGGACAGGGAATCAGCCCCAGCATTTT. Protein: CASRGTGNQPQHF.

The J gene is TRBJ1-1, the V gene TRBV10-3; no firm D call. The CDR3 spans 12 residues. The germline V gene has CDR1 ENHRY and CDR2 SYGVKD. The V end lost 0 bases, the J end lost 7 bases, and 6 bases lay between the germline ends. CDR3 DNA sequence: TGTGCCATCAGTGAGTCCGCTATTGAAGCTTTCTTT. Translation: CAISESAIEAFF.

This rearrangement joins TRBV2 to TRBJ2-1, with 9 bases fitting TRBD2. Trimming removed 7 bases from V and 15 bases from J; junction bases left unmatched: 13. CDR3 length: 13 amino acids. Germline V lookup: CDR1 SNHLY, CDR2 FYNNEI. CDR3 protein: CASMDNLAGKGFF. The CDR3 coding sequence is TGTGCCAGCATGGACAACCTAGCGGGGAAGGGGTTCTTC.

The chain employs TRBV6-5 and TRBJ1-2; a possible D gene is TRBD1 (6 bases). Per germline, CDR1 MNHEY and CDR2 SVGAGI. The CDR3 covers 13 residues. V dropped 7 bases and J dropped 4 bases, with 13 bases sitting between them. CDR3 sequence: CASIGGGRYGYTF. The CDR3 DNA reads TGTGCCAGCATCGGGGGGGGCCGCTATGGCTACACCTTC.

This rearrangement joins TRBV6-5 to TRBJ1-6; perhaps TRBD1 as D (6 bases). CDR1 is MNHEY, CDR2 SVGAGI, per germline. The CDR3 has 15 amino acids. The V end lost 0 bases, the J end lost 9 bases, and 12 bases lay between the germline ends. In DNA, the CDR3 is TGTGCCAGCAGTTACTCTCAGGGGAGTAGTTCACCCCTCCACTTT. Its translation is CASSYSQGSSSPLHF.

The V gene is TRBV4-1, the J gene TRBJ2-5; TRBD2 aligns across 10 bases. Germline V gene sequence: CDR1 MGHRA, CDR2 YSYEKL. With V trimmed by 6 bases and J by 11 bases, 9 bases remained unmatched. This CDR3 is built from 13 residues. The CDR3 coding sequence is TGCGCCAGCAGTCAGGGACTAGCGATATCGCAGTACTTC. This encodes CASSQGLAISQYF.